These 26 T cell receptor beta chains were sequenced from one sample in a study of blood T cell repertoires in COVID-19. Repertoires were generated with immunoSEQ multiplex PCR, while TCRdb's copy carries only in-frame clones and drops some. The repertoire consists of roughly 100,000 clones, with 81% occurring once and the leading ten covering more than 30%. The sample consisted of peripheral blood. Receptors were obtained from a man older than 75 with acute or convalescent COVID-19.

The chain joins TRBV28 to TRBJ2-7, with D maybe TRBD2 (5 bases). The CDR3 contains 15 residues. CDR1 and CDR2 (germline): MDHEN, SYDVKM. The V gene lost 0 bases and the J gene lost 0 bases, with 9 bases spanning the gap. This chain's CDR3 is CASSLWDSSSYEQYF. The DNA for the CDR3 is TGTGCCAGCAGTTTATGGGACTCAAGCTCCTACGAGCAGTACTTC.

The genes are TRBV7-9 and TRBJ1-4; the match to TRBD1 covers 8 bases. Germline values: CDR1 SEHNR, CDR2 FQNEAQ (reference sequence). J was trimmed by 8 bases and V by 6 bases; bases with no gene match: 8. The CDR3 is 14 residues long. The CDR3 loop is CASSSRTGREKLFF. The CDR3 DNA follows: TGTGCCAGCAGTTCGCGGACAGGGAGAGAAAAACTGTTTTTT.

The V gene is TRBV28, the J gene TRBJ1-4; TRBD1 might be the D (5 bases). CDR3 size: 13 residues. Germline lookup yields CDR1 MDHEN and CDR2 SYDVKM. Deletions cut 7 bases from V and 7 bases from J, with 13 bases between. The CDR3 reads CASTLQGSEKLFF. CDR3 nucleotides: TGTGCCAGCACCCTCCAGGGAAGTGAAAAACTGTTTTTT.

The chain is built from TRBV5-1 and TRBJ1-2, with D unresolved. Germline-derived CDR1 and CDR2 are SGHRS and YFSETQ. This CDR3 is built from 14 residues. V gave up 4 bases and J gave up 5 bases, with 15 bases separating them. CDR3 amino acids: CASSPGPGEYGYTF. The CDR3 nucleotides read TGCGCCAGCAGCCCTGGACCGGGAGAGTATGGCTACACCTTC.

This chain uses TRBV10-3 with TRBJ1-2; maybe TRBD1 (5 bases). Germline V gene lookup returns CDR1 ENHRY and CDR2 SYGVKD. The V end lost 2 bases, the J end lost 4 bases, and 20 bases lay between the germline ends. The length of the CDR3 is 17 residues. CDR3 residues: CAISEGGAEQLAYGYTF. The CDR3 DNA reads TGTGCCATCAGTGAGGGCGGGGCGGAACAACTAGCCTATGGCTACACCTTC.

J is TRBJ2-7 and V is TRBV29-1; D gene ambiguous. CDR1 SQVTM and CDR2 ANQGSEA come from the germline V gene. Trimming cost V 4 bases and J 1 base, with 8 bases left between them. The CDR3 loop spans 12 amino acids. Here the CDR3 DNA reads TGCAGCGTTGGTGCTAGTTCCTACGAGCAGTACTTC. As protein: CSVGASSYEQYF.

This clone was found once. The rearrangement links TRBV19 to TRBJ1-5, with TRBD1 as a possible D gene (5 bases). This CDR3 has 16 amino acids. V was trimmed by 6 bases and J by 0 bases, leaving 15 bases between them. Germline CDR1 LNHDA, CDR2 SQIVND (reference sequence). The CDR3 DNA reads TGTGCCAGTAGGAACGGACATCGATATAGCAATCAGCCCCAGCATTTT. Protein sequence: CASRNGHRYSNQPQHF.

The rearrangement uses TRBV6-5 and TRBJ2-7, with D possibly TRBD1 on 6 matching bases. Trimming removed 6 bases at V and 0 bases at J, with 15 bases between. Germline V gene sequence: CDR1 MNHEY, CDR2 SVGAGI. The CDR3 covers 15 residues. For the CDR3, the DNA is TGTGCCAGCAGCCAACAGGGATGGAGCTCCTACGAGCAGTACTTC. Its protein product is CASSQQGWSSYEQYF.

This chain connects TRBV5-6 to TRBJ2-2; 7 bases fit TRBD1. The CDR3 covers 15 residues. Germline V gene sequence: CDR1 SGHDT, CDR2 YYEEEE. V was pared by 4 bases and J by 5 bases, with 8 bases of the junction left unmatched. The CDR3 DNA sequence: TGTGCCAGCAGCCCCGCGACAGGGTTTACCGGGGAGCTGTTTTTT. It specifies CASSPATGFTGELFF.

This chain connects TRBV7-9 to TRBJ2-7; TRBD1 matches at 10 bases. There are 15 residues in the CDR3. With V trimmed by 5 bases and J by 7 bases, 11 bases remained unmatched. Looked up from germline, CDR1 is SEHNR and CDR2 is FQNEAQ (reference sequence). For the CDR3, the DNA is TGTGCCAGCAGCACACCAACAGGGACAGGGGTAGAGCAGTACTTC. Amino acid sequence: CASSTPTGTGVEQYF.

The genes are TRBV11-2 and TRBJ2-3; TRBD2 is a possible D gene (6 bases). Germline loops: CDR1 SGHAT, CDR2 FQNNGV. The ends were cut back, 5 bases at V and 3 bases at J, with 18 bases in the middle. This CDR3 region has 16 residues. CDR3 bases: TGTGCCAGCAGCAATTGGGGACTCGGTCGGACAGATACGCAGTATTTT. Protein: CASSNWGLGRTDTQYF.

The rearrangement joins TRBV2 to TRBJ2-1; 9 nucleotides match TRBD2. Germline V gives CDR1 SNHLY, CDR2 FYNNEI. The length of the CDR3 is 17 residues. With 6 bases clipped from V and 0 bases from J, the junction kept 9 bases outside the gene matches. In DNA, the CDR3 is TGTGCCAGCAGCGGACTAGCGTGGTCAAGCTCCTACAATGAGCAGTTCTTC. Translated, it gives CASSGLAWSSSYNEQFF.

The gene calls are TRBV6-6 and TRBJ1-2, with a weak D call TRBD1 (5 bases). The ends were cut back, 0 bases at V and 8 bases at J, with 19 bases in the middle. The CDR3 totals 16 residues. Per the germline V gene, CDR1 is MNHNY and CDR2 is SVGAGI (reference sequence). This CDR3 reads CASSYSMDGHLGGYTF. CDR3 nucleotide sequence: TGTGCCAGCAGTTACTCGATGGACGGACATCTTGGAGGCTACACCTTC.

This clone was recorded only once. This rearrangement joins TRBV7-3 to TRBJ2-2, with TRBD1 matching 7 bases. The trim removed 4 bases at V and 4 bases at J, leaving 18 bases unmatched. Germline CDR1 and CDR2: SGHTA and FQGTGA. This CDR3 has 19 residues. CDR3 sequence: CASSSFGPRQGLPTGELFF. For the CDR3, the DNA is TGTGCCAGCAGCTCCTTTGGGCCTCGACAGGGCTTACCCACCGGGGAGCTGTTTTTT.

The genes are TRBV6-5 and TRBJ1-2, with 9 bases fitting TRBD1. V gave up 6 bases and J gave up 5 bases; unmatched junction bases: 4. CDR3 length: 13 amino acids. Per germline, CDR1 MNHEY and CDR2 SVGAGI. For the CDR3, the DNA is TGTGCCAGCAGATTCGACAGGGGGTATGGCTACACCTTC. This sequence encodes CASRFDRGYGYTF.

In its sample, this clone was seen a few times. V usage is TRBV18 and J usage is TRBJ2-3; 10 nucleotides match TRBD2. V was clipped by 3 bases and J by 1 base; unmatched bases: 1. Looked up from germline, CDR1 is KGHSH and CDR2 is LQKENI. This CDR3 comprises 15 residues. The CDR3 region has the DNA TGTGCCAGCTCACCCGGGACTAGCGGCACAGATACGCAGTATTTT. The encoded protein is CASSPGTSGTDTQYF.

This rearrangement joins TRBV5-8 to TRBJ1-5, with D unresolved. The V end lost 4 bases, the J end lost 0 bases, and 17 bases lay between the germline ends. The germline V gene encodes CDR1 SGHTS and CDR2 YDEGEE. There are 17 residues in the CDR3. CDR3 protein: CASSHLMGRDSNQPQHF. CDR3 DNA: TGTGCCAGCAGCCATTTAATGGGTCGGGATAGCAATCAGCCCCAGCATTTT.

The V and J genes are TRBV27 and TRBJ2-1; D call uncertain. With 2 bases removed from V and 5 bases from J, the gap between germline ends came to 10 bases. The CDR3 extends over 14 amino acids. Per germline, CDR1 MNHEY and CDR2 SMNVEV (reference sequence). CDR3 amino acids: CASSLNRINNEQFF. DNA for the CDR3: TGTGCCAGCAGTTTAAATAGAATTAACAATGAGCAGTTCTTC.

The V gene is TRBV28, the J gene TRBJ1-5; D is ambiguous. Trimming removed 2 bases at V and 7 bases at J, with 12 bases between. The CDR3 loop spans 14 amino acids. Germline values: CDR1 MDHEN, CDR2 SYDVKM. The CDR3 here is CASSLARGGQPQHF. CDR3 nucleotide sequence: TGTGCCAGCAGTTTAGCGCGGGGAGGGCAGCCCCAGCATTTT. Full variable domain (missing parts from reference TRBV28 and TRBJ1-5): DVKVTQSSRYLVKRTGEKVFLECVQDMDHENMFWYRQDPGLGLRLIYFSYDVKMKEKGDIPEGYSVSREKKERFSLILESASTNQTSMYLCASSLARGGQPQHFGDGTRLSIL.

The chain joins TRBV5-6 to TRBJ1-2; D uncertain. The CDR3 has 15 amino acids. V lost 0 bases and J 3 bases, leaving 12 bases between the germline ends. Germline CDR1 reads SGHDT; CDR2 reads YYEEEE. The CDR3 coding sequence is TGTGCCAGCAGCTTGGGGGCCCCACGGCACTATGGCTACACCTTC. Translation gives CASSLGAPRHYGYTF.

This chain connects TRBV28 to TRBJ1-2; D may be TRBD1 (6 bases). CDR3 length: 13 amino acids. Trimming removed 4 bases at V and 8 bases at J, with 14 bases between. Germline CDR1 reads MDHEN; CDR2 reads SYDVKM. CDR3 amino acids: CASSYAGVRGYTF. DNA of the CDR3: TGTGCCAGCAGTTACGCAGGGGTTCGAGGCTACACCTTC.

This chain links TRBV27 with TRBJ1-6; 8 nucleotides align to TRBD1. Germline V gene sequence: CDR1 MNHEY, CDR2 SMNVEV (reference sequence). The CDR3 covers 14 residues. V trimming: 5 bases; J trimming: 10 bases; junction bases outside the gene matches: 7. The CDR3 coding sequence is TGTGCCAGCAGTCCCCGGGACAGGCACTCACCCCTCCACTTT. Residues: CASSPRDRHSPLHF.

The chain's CDR3 is CASSKTGIGETQYF. In DNA form, the CDR3 reads TGTGCCAGTAGCAAGACAGGGATTGGGGAGACCCAGTACTTC. This chain uses TRBV19 with TRBJ2-5, with 7 bases matching TRBD1. With V trimmed by 6 bases and J by 5 bases, 9 bases remained unmatched. This CDR3 spans 14 amino acids. The germline V gene has CDR1 LNHDA and CDR2 SQIVND (reference sequence).

This clone was seen a few times. The gene calls are TRBV4-2 and TRBJ1-5; perhaps TRBD1 as D (5 bases). Per germline, CDR1 LGHNA and CDR2 YNFKEQ. The CDR3 covers 15 residues. V lost 1 base, J lost 4 bases, and 11 bases lay in between. The CDR3 sequence is CASSQGQGSNQPQHF. The CDR3, as DNA: TGTGCCAGCAGCCAAGGGCAGGGCTCGAATCAGCCCCAGCATTTT.

The V and J genes are TRBV6-5 and TRBJ1-6; 7 positions match TRBD1. The germline gives CDR1 MNHEY, CDR2 SVGAGI. CDR3 length: 15 amino acids. Trimming took 0 bases from V and 8 from J; bases not matched to a gene: 4. CDR3 amino acids: CASSYSTGRHSPLHF. CDR3 DNA sequence: TGTGCCAGCAGTTACTCGACAGGGAGGCATTCACCCCTCCACTTT.

The V gene is TRBV18, the J gene TRBJ2-1, with D possibly being TRBD2 (5 bases). The V end lost 3 bases, the J end lost 8 bases, and 11 bases lay between the germline ends. The CDR3 sequence is 13 residues long. Germline CDR1 reads KGHSH; CDR2 reads LQKENI. CDR3 DNA sequence: TGTGCCAGCTCACCCCCAACAGCGGATGAGCAGTTCTTC. Its translation: CASSPPTADEQFF. Complete variable domain (other parts from reference TRBV18 and TRBJ2-1): NAGVMQNPRHLVRRRGQEARLRCSPMKGHSHVYWYRQLPEEGLKFMVYLQKENIIDESGMPKERFSAEFPKEGPSILRIQQVVRGDSAAYFCASSPPTADEQFFGPGTRLTVL.